Listed below are T cell receptor beta chains from one sample, sequenced in a study of prognosis after radiotherapy for stage I lung cancer. TCRdb used MiXCR to reprocess the multiplex PCR reads, holding one entry per CDR3 protein. Of over 45,000 distinct CDR3 sequences listed, 26% are singletons. This sample comprised PBMCs, obtained before or after stereotactic body radiation therapy (not recorded which). The source of these receptors is a donor aged 50 or older with non-small cell lung cancer. The CDR3 runs from the conserved cysteine through the conserved F or W. The D gene is left open where the match is weak. Clone size is shown for a subset of rows, as once, few, many or a class of expanded clone.

clone_size	v_call	d_call	j_call	cdr3_nt	cdr3_aa
.	TRBV5-4	TRBD2	TRBJ2-3	TGTGCCAGCAGCCATCCTAGCGGGGGCTGGGCAGGTACGCAGTATTTT	CASSHPSGGWAGTQYF
many	TRBV5-6	.	TRBJ1-3	TGTGCCAGCAGCCCCATGGGTAGTGTGGCCTCTGGAAACACCATATATTTT	CASSPMGSVASGNTIYF
many	TRBV5-4	.	TRBJ2-3	TGTGCCAGCAGCCAGCGGACAACCCCAGATACGCAGTATTTT	CASSQRTTPDTQYF
.	TRBV6-1	TRBD1	TRBJ2-3	TGTGCCAGCAGTGCTCCGGGACAGGGGGCCGGAGATACGCAGTATTTT	CASSAPGQGAGDTQYF
.	TRBV6-1	.	TRBJ2-7	TGTGCCAGCAAACAAACCGGACAGAACTACGAGCAGTACTTC	CASKQTGQNYEQYF
many	TRBV20-1	.	TRBJ2-7	TGCAGTGCTAAGGATTCCTACGAGCAGTACTTC	CSAKDSYEQYF
many	TRBV20-1	TRBD1	TRBJ1-2	TGCAGTGCTAGAGATAAAAGGGGACAGTATGGCTACACCTTC	CSARDKRGQYGYTF
.	TRBV7-2	TRBD1	TRBJ1-2	TGTAACAGCAGCTTCCGGGACAGGCCTAACTATGGCTACACCTTC	CNSSFRDRPNYGYTF
many	TRBV24-1	TRBD1	TRBJ1-1	TGTGCCACCAGTGATGGACAGGACACTGAAGCTTTCTTT	CATSDGQDTEAFF
many	TRBV30	.	TRBJ1-2	TGTGCCTGGGAGGTAAATCGCGGCTACACCTTC	CAWEVNRGYTF
many	TRBV19	TRBD1	TRBJ1-5	TGTGCCAGTAGGGCCGACAGGGGTAGTCAGCCCCAGCATTTT	CASRADRGSQPQHF
many	TRBV2	.	TRBJ1-5	TGTGCCAGCAGTGACGGGCAGCCCCAGCATTTT	CASSDGQPQHF
many	TRBV9	.	TRBJ1-4	TGTGCCAGCAGCCCTTTCAGCGGAGGTGAAAAACTGTTTTTT	CASSPFSGGEKLFF
many	TRBV20-1	.	TRBJ2-1	TGCAGTGCTAGTCAGGGTTCGTTCAATGAGCAGTTCTTC	CSASQGSFNEQFF
.	TRBV28	.	TRBJ2-2	TGTGCCAGCAGTGAGATAGCGGTGGCGAACACCTGGGATCTGTTTTTT	CASSEIAVANTWDLFF
many	TRBV11-3	TRBD1	TRBJ2-3	TGTGCCAGCAGCCCCGAGGGACAGGGCAATACGCAGTATTTT	CASSPEGQGNTQYF
.	TRBV5-1	.	TRBJ2-1	TGCGCCAGCGAGGACGGAGACTCCTACAATGAGCAGTTCTTC	CASEDGDSYNEQFF
.	TRBV19	.	TRBJ1-1	TGTGCCAGTAGTATTGATACCGCGAACACTGAAGCCTTCTTT	CASSIDTANTEAFF
.	TRBV5-1	TRBD1	TRBJ1-1	TGCGCCAGCAGCTGGGTGACAGGGAGTGGTAGAGAAACTGAAGCTTTCTTT	CASSWVTGSGRETEAFF
many	TRBV15	.	TRBJ1-2	TGTGCCACCAGCATAACAAGAACAAGCTATGGCTACACCTTC	CATSITRTSYGYTF
many	TRBV20-1	.	TRBJ2-5	TGCAGTGCTAGCATAAACCGAGGAGAGACCCAGTACTTC	CSASINRGETQYF
many	TRBV15	.	TRBJ1-3	TGTGCCACCAGCAGAACCCCAGGGGACCCCTCTGGAAACACCATATATTTT	CATSRTPGDPSGNTIYF
few	TRBV5-4	.	TRBJ2-5	TGTGCCAGCAGCTTTCCGGTGGAGACCCAGTACTTC	CASSFPVETQYF
many	TRBV28	.	TRBJ2-2	TGTGCCAGCAGTGAGATAGCGGTGGCGAACACCGGGGAGCTGTTTTTT	CASSEIAVANTGELFF
.	TRBV20-1	.	TRBJ2-3	TGCAGTGCTACTGCCAGGGATGCAGATACGCAGTATTTT	CSATARDADTQYF
many	TRBV5-1	TRBD1	TRBJ1-2	TGCGCCAGCAGCTTCCAGGGGGCGGACTATGGCTACACCTTC	CASSFQGADYGYTF
many	TRBV4-2	TRBD2	TRBJ2-1	TGTGCCAGCAGCCAAGATCTGGCGGGGGGGTACAATGAGCAGTTCTTC	CASSQDLAGGYNEQFF
.	TRBV3-1	.	TRBJ1-5	TGTGACAGCAGCCAAGCGTATTCCGATCAGCCCCAGCAATTT	CDSSQAYSDQPQQF
many	TRBV7-2	.	TRBJ1-6	TGTGCCAGCAGTCCTACGGGGGTTTCACCCCTCCACTTT	CASSPTGVSPLHF
many	TRBV4-2	.	TRBJ2-6	TGTGCCAGCAGCCAAGATTTGGGTCGTGGAGCCAACGTCCTGACTTTC	CASSQDLGRGANVLTF
.	TRBV6-1	.	TRBJ2-7	TGTGGCAGCAGCCCGGGACTTGTAGGGCAGTACTTC	CGSSPGLVGQYF
many	TRBV29-1	TRBD2	TRBJ2-1	TGCAGCGTTGGAGGACTAGCGGGGGGGGTCCATGAGCAGTTCTTC	CSVGGLAGGVHEQFF
many	TRBV18	.	TRBJ2-3	TGTGCCAGCTCACCACGACACACCACAGATACGCAGTATTTT	CASSPRHTTDTQYF
many	TRBV20-1	TRBD1	TRBJ1-2	TGCAGTGCTTCCCGGACAGGGGGCCATGGCTACACCTTC	CSASRTGGHGYTF
many	TRBV6-1	.	TRBJ2-1	TGTGCCAGCAGTGAAGAGACGCGATTGGGGTACAATGAGCAGTTCTTC	CASSEETRLGYNEQFF
many	TRBV20-1	TRBD1	TRBJ1-1	TGCAGTGCTAGAGATGGGACAGGGGGCTTCGGTGAAGCTTTCTTT	CSARDGTGGFGEAFF
once	TRBV2	.	TRBJ1-5	TGTGCCAGCAGTGAAGCCGGTGTTGACAATCAGCCCCAGCATTTT	CASSEAGVDNQPQHF
many	TRBV20-1	.	TRBJ2-5	TGCAGTGCTCTGCCGGGCCCAAGCCAAGAGACCCAGTACTTC	CSALPGPSQETQYF
many	TRBV3-1	.	TRBJ1-2	TGTGCCAGCAGCCAAGGAGGGACGGTGAATAACTATGGCTACACCTTC	CASSQGGTVNNYGYTF
many	TRBV6-1	.	TRBJ2-7	TGTGCCAGCAGTGAACGTCCGGGGTCCACCTACGAGCAGTACTTC	CASSERPGSTYEQYF
many	TRBV28	.	TRBJ1-2	TGTGCCAGCAGCCTAGGGACTGACTATGGCTACACCTTC	CASSLGTDYGYTF
medium-sized	TRBV6-1	TRBD1	TRBJ1-6	TGTGCCAGCAGTGGACAGGGTTTAAAATCACCCCTCCACTTT	CASSGQGLKSPLHF
many	TRBV20-1	.	TRBJ2-1	TGCAGTGCCGCCCCACCCGGGACCAACGGGGTTCGGCAGTTCTTC	CSAAPPGTNGVRQFF
many	TRBV10-3	TRBD2	TRBJ2-3	TGTGCCATCAGTGAGTCCCTAGCGGGGGGGCAATCAGATACGCAGTATTTT	CAISESLAGGQSDTQYF
many	TRBV7-9	.	TRBJ1-2	TGTGCCAGCAGCTTATCAGGCCACGGGAGCGCCTATGGCTACACCTTC	CASSLSGHGSAYGYTF
many	TRBV20-1	TRBD2	TRBJ2-7	TGCAGTGCTAGGCTTGCTCGCGGGACTAGCGGTCGCGAGCAGTACTTC	CSARLARGTSGREQYF
few	TRBV4-1	TRBD2	TRBJ2-5	TGCGCCAGCAGCCAAGGACTAGCCAGGAGACAAGAGACCCAGTACTTC	CASSQGLARRQETQYF
many	TRBV30	TRBD1	TRBJ2-1	TGTGCCTGGAGGGGACAGGCTTCCTACAATGAGCAGTTCTTC	CAWRGQASYNEQFF
many	TRBV7-2	TRBD2	TRBJ2-1	TGTGCCAGCAGCATTAGCGGGGGGGAATACAATGAGCAGTTCTTC	CASSISGGEYNEQFF
many	TRBV6-1	.	TRBJ2-1	TGTGCCAGCGGGGGGCCTAGCGGCCTCAACGAGCAGTTCTTC	CASGGPSGLNEQFF
medium-sized	TRBV6-1	.	TRBJ2-1	TGTGCCAGCAGTCTGAACAATGAGCAGTTCTTC	CASSLNNEQFF
many	TRBV4-2	.	TRBJ2-3	TGTGCCAGCAGCCAAGAGCCTAGCAGCACAGATACGCAGTATTTT	CASSQEPSSTDTQYF
many	TRBV28	.	TRBJ2-5	TGTGCCAGCAGGTCCGCTGGGAAGACCCAGTACTTC	CASRSAGKTQYF
many	TRBV11-2	TRBD1	TRBJ2-1	TGTGCCAGCAGCTCGAAGGGACAGGGTCTCGTTTCCTACAATGAGCAGTTCTTC	CASSSKGQGLVSYNEQFF
many	TRBV19	.	TRBJ1-2	TGTGCCAGTAGTGGGACCGCCGGGACCGATTACTATGGCTACACCTTC	CASSGTAGTDYYGYTF
many	TRBV30	.	TRBJ2-7	TGTGCCTGGAGTGTTGTCGACGAGCAGTACTTC	CAWSVVDEQYF
many	TRBV2	TRBD1	TRBJ1-1	TGTGCCAGCAGTCAAATACAGGGGGGGACTGAAGCTTTCTTT	CASSQIQGGTEAFF
.	TRBV6-2/TRBV6-3	.	TRBJ1-5	TGTGCCACCTCGGCAGGGTACGGTCAGCCCCAGCATTTT	CATSAGYGQPQHF
many	TRBV27	TRBD1	TRBJ2-3	TGTGCCAGCAGACCCGGGACAGGGAGGGGCACAGATACGCAGTATTTT	CASRPGTGRGTDTQYF
many	TRBV6-1	.	TRBJ1-4	TGTGCCAGCAGGCCGGGTTTGTCTAATGAAAAACTGTTTTTT	CASRPGLSNEKLFF